At least ten counts were recorded for the clone carrying this T cell receptor beta chain. Its antigen is currently unknown. This specimen belongs to a study of T cells in Graves' hyperthyroidism and ophthalmopathy. Whole-study results and caveats: Blood also carried most thyroid clonotypes expanded above 0.001.

Using RNA transcripts as the source, TCR beta CDR3 regions were amplified. HTBI primers drove first-round RT-PCR of the TCR CDR3. One entry per CDR3 protein results from TCRdb running MiXCR on the multiplex PCR reads. The sample records more than 45,000 distinct CDR3 sequences, 49% being singletons. This CDR3 is 14 amino acids long. The germline V gene has CDR1 MNHEY and CDR2 SVGEGT. The V segment lost 2 bases and the J segment 4 bases; nucleotides outside the gene matches: 4. J is TRBJ1-1 and V is TRBV6-2 or TRBV6-3, with 7 positions matching TRBD1. This TCR derives from a woman aged 25 to 45 with Graves' ophthalmopathy. The sample taken for sequencing was blood. As DNA, the CDR3 is TGTGCCAGCAGTTACGGGACAGTTGTCACTGAAGCTTTCTTT. Its protein product is CASSYGTVVTEAFF.